This T cell receptor beta chain was sequenced in a study of T cells in Graves' hyperthyroidism and ophthalmopathy. Study-level findings and limits: Ophthalmopathy prediction by the model preceded onset by a median about 6.8 months.

CDR1 DFQATT and CDR2 SNEGSKA come from the germline V gene (reference sequence). Trimming took 4 bases from V and 7 from J, leaving 13 bases between them. The CDR3 is 13 amino acids. PBMCs were collected from a roughly 9.7 ml volume of fresh peripheral blood. Regions amplified from RNA transcripts were the TCR beta CDR3 regions. The HTBI primer set was used in a first-round RT-PCR of the TCR CDR3. TCRdb re-called the multiplex PCR reads through MiXCR, storing one row per CDR3 protein. This table holds some 500,000 distinct CDR3 sequences, 15% to 20% found once. Notes on this clonotype: Antigen unknown.

J is TRBJ1-4 and V is TRBV20-1; D uncertain. The source is a woman aged 25-40 years with Graves' ophthalmopathy. The source material was blood. The CDR3 region is CSANGMIGEKLFF. The CDR3, as DNA: TGCAGTGCTAACGGCATGATAGGTGAAAAACTGTTTTTT.